This T cell receptor beta chain was captured by sequencing in a study of shared clonotypes between healthy human individuals. Study-level results: How much donors shared clonotypes was expected to be affected by sequencing depth.

The length of the CDR3 is 15 residues. V was trimmed by 0 bases and J by 6 bases, leaving 12 bases between them. Germline CDR1 MGHRA, CDR2 YSYEKL. Genomic DNA belonging to each subset was distributed in equal measure over several immunoSEQ plates. Method: immunoSEQ multiplex PCR; TCRdb's copy keeps in-frame clones and lacks some. This table has about 500,000 clones, 75% to 80% appearing once. Regarding this clone: Antigen specificity is unknown.

Genomic DNA of unsorted samples came from 90 million to 95 million PBMCs. The sequence derives from a woman aged 40 to 49 in good health. Some clones in this sample may be carry-over from other donors' samples. The rearrangement joins TRBV4-1 to TRBJ2-1; D uncertain. Sequences were obtained from PBMCs. CDR3 coding DNA: TGCGCCAGCAGCCAAGATGTCACGCCCCCCAATGAGCAGTTCTTC. The encoded protein is CASSQDVTPPNEQFF.